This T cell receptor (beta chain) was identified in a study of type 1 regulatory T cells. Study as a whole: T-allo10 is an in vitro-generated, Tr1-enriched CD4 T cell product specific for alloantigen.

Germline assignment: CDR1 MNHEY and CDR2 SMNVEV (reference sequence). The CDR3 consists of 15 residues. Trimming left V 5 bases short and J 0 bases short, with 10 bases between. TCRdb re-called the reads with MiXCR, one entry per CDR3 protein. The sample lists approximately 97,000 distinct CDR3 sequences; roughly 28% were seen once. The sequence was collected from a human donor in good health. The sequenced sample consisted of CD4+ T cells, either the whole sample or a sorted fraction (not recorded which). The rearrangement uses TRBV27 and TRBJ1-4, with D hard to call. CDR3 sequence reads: CASSRAPATNEKLFF. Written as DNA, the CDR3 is TGTGCCAGCAGTAGAGCACCAGCAACTAATGAAAAACTGTTTTTT. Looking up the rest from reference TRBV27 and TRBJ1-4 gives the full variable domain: EAQVTQNPRYLITVTGKKLTVTCSQNMNHEYMSWYRQDPGLGLRQIYYSMNVEVTDKGDVPEGYKVSRKEKRNFPLILESPSPNQTSLYFCASSRAPATNEKLFFGSGTQLSVL.